Following are 32 T cell receptor beta chains from one sample sequenced in a study of cytomegalovirus exposure and HLA in healthy donors. The PCR had 60 Vbeta and 13 Jbeta primers. The table came from immunoSEQ multiplex PCR; TCRdb's copy has only in-frame clones and leaves some out. The sample holds 50,000 to 65,000 clones; about two thirds are singletons and the top ten take roughly a fifth. What was sequenced was PBMCs. The receptors stem from a woman aged 50 to 65 in good health and CMV-seropositive.

This chain links TRBV7-9 with TRBJ1-2, with a possible D match to TRBD1 (6 bases). Trimming removed 6 bases at V and 8 bases at J, with 16 bases between. The CDR3 runs 13 residues. CDR1 is SEHNR and CDR2 is FQNEAQ in the germline V gene (reference sequence). CDR3 nucleotides: TGTGCCAGCAGTACGGGGGGGCGAGAAGGCTACACCTTC. Its protein is CASSTGGREGYTF. Drawing the rest from reference TRBV7-9 and TRBJ1-2, the complete variable domain is DTGVSQNPRHKITKRGQNVTFRCDPISEHNRLYWYRQTLGQGPEFLTYFQNEAQLEKSRLLSDRFSAERPKGSFSTLEIQRTEQGDSAMYLCASSTGGREGYTFGSGTRLTVV.

V gene TRBV7-8 combines with J gene TRBJ2-1; 7 bases line up with TRBD1. Germline CDR1 and CDR2: SGHVS and FQNEAQ. V lost 3 bases, J lost 4 bases, and 3 bases stayed unmatched. The CDR3 totals 14 residues. The CDR3, as DNA: TGTGCCAGCAGCTTGGGACAGAGATACAATGAGCAGTTCTTC. Its protein product is CASSLGQRYNEQFF.

This rearrangement joins TRBV7-2 to TRBJ2-2, with a possible D match to TRBD1 (8 bases). The V end was cut by 3 bases, the J end by 6 bases, with 14 bases between. The CDR3 contains 15 residues. The V gene's germline CDR1 is SGHTA and CDR2 FQGNSA. The CDR3 here is CASSFGQGGSGELFF. The CDR3 coding sequence is TGTGCCAGCAGCTTCGGACAGGGAGGGTCCGGGGAGCTGTTTTTT.

The chain couples TRBV7-2 to TRBJ2-1; D is perhaps TRBD2 (5 bases). Deletions cut 3 bases from V and 0 bases from J, with 9 bases between. The CDR3 length is 15 residues. Per germline, CDR1 SGHTA and CDR2 FQGNSA. This CDR3 is CASSFSVGSYNEQFF. DNA for the CDR3: TGTGCCAGCAGCTTTAGCGTGGGCTCCTACAATGAGCAGTTCTTC.

J is TRBJ1-1 and V is TRBV7-2; TRBD1 agrees at 7 bases. The CDR3 spans 15 residues. Germline CDR1 and CDR2: SGHTA and FQGNSA. V gave up 5 bases and J gave up 4 bases; unmatched junction bases: 10. The CDR3 region is CASSAQGQLGTEAFF. CDR3 nucleotide sequence: TGTGCCAGCAGCGCACAGGGACAGCTTGGCACTGAAGCTTTCTTT. Full variable domain (outside the CDR3, taken from reference TRBV7-2 and TRBJ1-1): GAGVSQSPSNKVTEKGKDVELRCDPISGHTALYWYRQSLGQGLEFLIYFQGNSAPDKSGLPSDRFSAERTGGSVSTLTIQRTQQEDSAVYLCASSAQGQLGTEAFFGQGTRLTVV.

The rearrangement uses TRBV11-2 and TRBJ1-4; the match to TRBD1 covers 7 bases. The length of the CDR3 is 15 residues. V lost 5 bases to trimming and J lost 5 bases; unmatched junction nucleotides: 8. Germline values: CDR1 SGHAT, CDR2 FQNNGV. As DNA, the CDR3 is TGTGCCAGCAGCCCGATCGACAGGGTAAATGAAAAACTGTTTTTT. Its translation is CASSPIDRVNEKLFF. The variable domain in full, completed from reference TRBV11-2 and TRBJ1-4, reads EAGVAQSPRYKIIEKRQSVAFWCNPISGHATLYWYQQILGQGPKLLIQFQNNGVVDDSQLPKDRFSAERLKGVDSTLKIQPAKLEDSAVYLCASSPIDRVNEKLFFGSGTQLSVL.

In this sample, this clone turned up a few times. This chain joins TRBV5-1 and TRBJ1-2; no clear D gene. Trimming shortened V by 2 bases and J by 3 bases, and 11 bases separated the two germline ends. Germline lookup yields CDR1 SGHRS and CDR2 YFSETQ. The CDR3 has 14 amino acids. The CDR3 spells CASSLEARYYGYTF. DNA of the CDR3: TGCGCCAGCAGCTTAGAAGCCAGGTACTATGGCTACACCTTC.

The chain links TRBV5-4 to TRBJ2-5; D gene unclear. Germline CDR1 is SGHNT and CDR2 is YYREEE (reference sequence). The CDR3 runs to 14 residues. V was cut by 1 base and J by 4 bases, with 11 bases left in between. CDR3 amino acids: CASSLYYATETQYF. The CDR3 bases are TGTGCCAGCAGCTTGTACTATGCGACAGAGACCCAGTACTTC.

The chain's CDR3 is CASSPGLVEGNEQFF. CDR3 coding DNA: TGTGCCAGTAGTCCCGGACTAGTCGAGGGCAATGAGCAGTTCTTC. V and J are TRBV19 and TRBJ2-1, with TRBD2 matching 7 bases. Germline assignment: CDR1 LNHDA and CDR2 SQIVND (reference sequence). This CDR3 region has 15 residues. The V segment lost 5 bases and the J segment 6 bases; nucleotides outside the gene matches: 10.

The chain is built from TRBV7-6 and TRBJ1-4, with 9 bases that match TRBD1. Looked up from germline, CDR1 is SGHVS and CDR2 is FNYEAQ. After removal of 5 bases from V and 2 bases from J, the junction contained 9 bases not matched to a gene. The CDR3 has 17 amino acids. CDR3 in DNA: TGTGCCAGCAGCCCTGGGACAGGGTCGTCGACTAATGAAAAACTGTTTTTT. Its translation: CASSPGTGSSTNEKLFF.

The CDR3 coding sequence is TGTGCCAGCAGCCCTGGGGCCAACAGGTTCACAGATACGCAGTATTTT. Its protein product is CASSPGANRFTDTQYF. This rearrangement joins TRBV2 to TRBJ2-3; tentatively, D is TRBD1 (5 bases). Trimming removed 6 bases from V and 2 bases from J, with 18 bases in between. The CDR3 consists of 16 residues. Germline CDR1 and CDR2: SNHLY and FYNNEI.

This clone came up a few times. The rearrangement joins TRBV4-1 to TRBJ2-7; D gene uncertain. V was clipped by 0 bases and J by 3 bases, with 12 bases between them. The length of the CDR3 is 15 residues. Germline lookup yields CDR1 MGHRA and CDR2 YSYEKL. This chain's CDR3 is CASSQDRLYYYEQYF. The CDR3 DNA follows: TGCGCCAGCAGCCAAGACCGCTTATACTACTACGAGCAGTACTTC.

The chain links TRBV15 to TRBJ2-1; D is uncertain. Germline V CDR1 and CDR2: LNHNV, YYDKDF (reference sequence). V was pared by 0 bases and J by 5 bases, with 11 bases between. CDR3 size: 15 residues. The DNA for the CDR3 is TGTGCCACCAGCAGAGAAGGAGCCCCGGACAATGAGCAGTTCTTC. Protein: CATSREGAPDNEQFF. The complete variable domain, with remaining parts taken from reference TRBV15 and TRBJ2-1, reads DAMVIQNPRYQVTQFGKPVTLSCSQTLNHNVMYWYQQKSSQAPKLLFHYYDKDFNNEADTPDNFQSRRPNTSFCFLDIRSPGLGDTAMYLCATSREGAPDNEQFFGPGTRLTVL.

The chain employs TRBV4-1 and TRBJ2-1; D may be TRBD2 (6 bases). Germline CDR1 and CDR2: MGHRA and YSYEKL. This CDR3 has 16 residues. Trimming removed 0 bases at V and 4 bases at J, with 13 bases between. The CDR3 DNA reads TGCGCCAGCAGCCAAGACCGGCGGGACCCTTACAATGAGCAGTTCTTC. Translating it yields CASSQDRRDPYNEQFF.

The V call is TRBV19, the J call TRBJ1-5; a weak D match, TRBD1 (5 bases). Per germline, CDR1 LNHDA and CDR2 SQIVND (reference sequence). This CDR3 region has 13 residues. The V end lost 6 bases, the J end lost 5 bases, and 11 bases lay between the germline ends. This CDR3 reads CASRQTGDQPQHF. The CDR3 DNA sequence: TGTGCCAGTAGACAAACAGGAGATCAGCCCCAGCATTTT.

This chain joins TRBV28 and TRBJ2-7, with 7 bases lining up with TRBD1. CDR1 is MDHEN and CDR2 is SYDVKM in the germline V gene. The V segment lost 3 bases and the J segment 5 bases; nucleotides outside the gene matches: 4. The CDR3 is 13 residues long. The CDR3 protein is CASSFTGVDEQYF. The CDR3 nucleotides read TGTGCCAGCAGTTTCACAGGGGTTGACGAGCAGTACTTC.

This clone ranks as medium-sized (0.01 to 0.1%). The CDR3: CASSVGGIGEAFF. Here the CDR3 DNA reads TGTGCCAGCAGCGTCGGAGGTATCGGTGAAGCTTTCTTT. The V gene is TRBV11-3, the J gene TRBJ1-1; D unresolved. Trimming left V 5 bases short and J 7 bases short, with 14 bases between. The CDR3 contains 13 residues. Germline V gene sequence: CDR1 SGHNT, CDR2 YENEEA.

The chain carries TRBV7-9 and TRBJ2-5; D might be TRBD2 (7 bases). This CDR3 region has 16 residues. The germline V gene has CDR1 SEHNR and CDR2 FQNEAQ (reference sequence). The ends were cut back, 5 bases at V and 5 bases at J, with 21 bases in the middle. In DNA, the CDR3 is TGTGCCAGCAGCACCCGAGGGGGGGCGTTGGGGGAGACCCAGTACTTC. It is translated as CASSTRGGALGETQYF.

This chain uses TRBV7-3 with TRBJ2-5; 12 nucleotides line up with TRBD2. This CDR3 spans 16 amino acids. The ends lost 4 bases at V and 7 bases at J; junction bases unmatched: 10. Per the germline V gene, CDR1 is SGHTA and CDR2 is FQGTGA. As DNA, the CDR3 is TGTGCCAGCAGCTCCTACCCCTCGGGACTAGCGGGGACCCAGTACTTC. Amino acids: CASSSYPSGLAGTQYF.

The chain combines TRBV18 with TRBJ1-1; 7 positions match TRBD1. Germline CDR1 reads KGHSH; CDR2 reads LQKENI. J lost 1 base, V lost 3 bases, and 2 bases had no gene match. This CDR3 region has 14 residues. Here the CDR3 DNA reads TGTGCCAGCTCACCTACAGGGGCGAACACTGAAGCTTTCTTT. Amino acids: CASSPTGANTEAFF.

The rearrangement links TRBV7-2 to TRBJ2-7; D gene ambiguous. Trimming removed 5 bases from V and 2 bases from J, with 13 bases in between. Germline V gene data show CDR1 as SGHTA and CDR2 as FQGNSA. CDR3 length: 14 residues. The CDR3 sequence is CASSPDGVTYEQYF. The CDR3 DNA is TGTGCCAGCAGCCCCGATGGAGTTACCTACGAGCAGTACTTC.

This chain links TRBV6-1 with TRBJ2-5; D gene ambiguous. Germline CDR1 is MNHNS and CDR2 is SASEGT. V dropped 1 base and J dropped 7 bases, with 10 bases sitting between them. The CDR3 runs to 13 residues. This CDR3 is CASSEGGFGTQYF. As DNA, the CDR3 is TGTGCCAGCAGTGAAGGAGGCTTCGGGACCCAGTACTTC.

The chain's CDR3 is CASRGLQSSYEQYF. The CDR3 DNA reads TGTGCCAGCAGGGGTTTACAGAGCTCCTACGAGCAGTACTTC. This sequence joins TRBV21-1 and TRBJ2-7; the D call in the table, TRBD1, was not verified against the DNA. TRBV21-1 represents a pseudogene. The length of the CDR3 is 14 residues.

V and J are TRBV6-5 and TRBJ2-3, with 7 bases identical to TRBD1. Unmatched junction bases numbered 6, after V lost 4 bases and J lost 5 bases. The CDR3 runs 14 residues. Germline loops: CDR1 MNHEY, CDR2 SVGAGI. The CDR3 bases are TGTGCCAGCAGTTTCAGGGGGTTACGAGATACGCAGTATTTT. Translating gives CASSFRGLRDTQYF.

The J gene is TRBJ1-5, the V gene TRBV7-8; D is uncertain. Germline CDR1 and CDR2: SGHVS and FQNEAQ. This CDR3 region has 13 residues. Trimming shortened V by 10 bases and J by 4 bases, and 14 bases separated the two germline ends. This chain's CDR3 is CATAPVPNQPQHF. DNA of the CDR3: TGTGCCACCGCGCCGGTACCTAATCAGCCCCAGCATTTT.

This clone appeared a few times. The V and J genes are TRBV5-6 and TRBJ1-1; D might be TRBD1 (6 bases). CDR1 and CDR2 (germline): SGHDT, YYEEEE. This CDR3 is built from 12 residues. The V and J ends lost 0 bases and 8 bases respectively, with 8 bases between them. Here the CDR3 DNA reads TGTGCCAGCAGCTTGGGACAGGTCGAAGCTTTCTTT. Its protein product is CASSLGQVEAFF.

The V call is TRBV18, the J call TRBJ2-2; 9 positions match TRBD1. V shed 3 bases, J shed 4 bases, and the junction held 6 bases outside the gene matches. Germline CDR1 and CDR2: KGHSH and LQKENI. CDR3 length equals 16 residues. CDR3 sequence reads: CASSPLMDRGTGELFF. The DNA for the CDR3 is TGTGCCAGCTCACCTTTGATGGACAGGGGCACCGGGGAGCTGTTTTTT. Looking up the rest from reference TRBV18 and TRBJ2-2 gives the full variable domain: NAGVMQNPRHLVRRRGQEARLRCSPMKGHSHVYWYRQLPEEGLKFMVYLQKENIIDESGMPKERFSAEFPKEGPSILRIQQVVRGDSAAYFCASSPLMDRGTGELFFGEGSRLTVL.

V is TRBV29-1 and J is TRBJ2-3; no clear D gene. V lost 5 bases and J lost 0, with 12 bases in between. CDR1 and CDR2 from the germline V gene are SQVTM and ANQGSEA. This CDR3 region has 14 residues. CDR3 residues: CSVSYSQSTDTQYF. CDR3 DNA sequence: TGCAGCGTTTCATACAGCCAAAGCACAGATACGCAGTATTTT.

CDR3 sequence reads: CAWTRDRGLGETQYF. The CDR3, as DNA: TGTGCCTGGACCCGGGACAGGGGGCTAGGAGAGACCCAGTACTTC. This chain joins TRBV30 and TRBJ2-5; TRBD1 agrees at 12 bases. Germline loops: CDR1 GTSNPN, CDR2 SVGIG (reference sequence). This CDR3 spans 15 amino acids. The J segment lost 4 bases and the V segment lost 4 bases, leaving 7 bases of the junction unmatched.

The genes are TRBV29-1 and TRBJ2-7, with TRBD1 identical over 9 bases. V dropped 4 bases and J dropped 3; count of bases not matched to a gene: 4. The V gene's germline CDR1 is SQVTM and CDR2 ANQGSEA. The CDR3 runs 13 residues. CDR3 protein: CSVGQGGGYEQYF. DNA of the CDR3: TGCAGCGTTGGACAGGGGGGGGGCTACGAGCAGTACTTC.

V usage is TRBV4-3 and J usage is TRBJ2-1; D perhaps matches TRBD2 (7 bases). Per the germline V gene, CDR1 is LGHNA and CDR2 is YSLEER. Trimming removed 2 bases from V and 8 bases from J, with 16 bases in between. The CDR3 runs to 15 residues. CDR3 amino acids: CASSQYGGGQYEQFF. The CDR3 DNA follows: TGCGCCAGCAGCCAATATGGGGGGGGGCAATATGAGCAGTTCTTC.

The J gene is TRBJ1-6, the V gene TRBV19; no clear D. The CDR3 length is 15 residues. Germline V gives CDR1 LNHDA, CDR2 SQIVND (reference sequence). Between the trimmed V and J ends, which lost 5 bases and 6 bases, there was a span of 14 bases. CDR3 DNA sequence: TGTGCCAGTAGTCTTTCCGGGGTAGTTAATTCACCCCTCCACTTT. Its translation: CASSLSGVVNSPLHF.